This paragraph covers one TCR beta chain sequence. No antigen is known for it. Brentuximab vedotin exposure varied, and every patient relapsed after autologous stem cell transplantation. This sample was included in a study of PD-1 blockade in classical Hodgkin lymphoma. As for the study in general: A 3 mg/kg intravenous dose of nivolumab was received by patients every 2 weeks. Study-wide results and caveats: A significant rise in TCR diversity by C4D1 was seen for CD4+ but not CD8+ cells. Baseline diversity resembling that of newly diagnosed patients was seen in complete responders.

Looked up from germline, CDR1 is SGHDN and CDR2 is FVKESK. Trimming took off 0 bases at V and 8 bases at J, with 15 bases between the two ends. The CDR3 consists of 15 residues. The data were produced by immunoSEQ multiplex PCR, yet TCRdb's version contains in-frame clones alone and is incomplete. Of about 110,000 clones in the sample, 89% were seen once. V is TRBV14 and J is TRBJ2-3; D uncertain. The material was peripheral blood mononuclear cells (PBMCs), obtained before the second cycle of nivolumab. The sequence was obtained from a human donor with classical Hodgkin lymphoma. This CDR3 reads CASSQDHGTVGTQYF. The CDR3 coding sequence is TGTGCCAGCAGCCAAGACCATGGCACTGTTGGTACGCAGTATTTT.